The 30 T cell receptor beta chains below were found in one sample sequenced in a study of vaccination effects on CD4 cells after COVID-19 (dated 2022 in TCRdb). The protocol used for the library was the immunoSEQ multiplex PCR assay. The source is immuneACCESS, and TCRdb retained only in-frame sequences with V and J called. Part of the clones is not carried over; for the studies checked, unresolved V genes explain less than half of this, and the remainder is unexplained. The sample profile shows under 60,000 clones; approximately 73% of them were found once. The top ten constitute around 5.5% of the sample. The ViraFEST assay stimulated PBMC with viral peptide pools and then used TCR sequencing to identify antigen-specific CD4+ T cell clonotypes by expansion. After 10 days of culture, CD4+ T cells were isolated with the EasySep CD4+ T cell isolation kit. Convalescent patients had PCR-confirmed SARS-CoV-2 infection between March and December 2020, before Alpha, Beta and Delta variants emerged in the United States.

Their antigen targets remain unknown. Sequencing used CD4+ T cells from PBMCs cultured with HIV peptides, obtained before COVID-19 vaccination. Taken with the paper, the label for cell subset or site translates to: HIV-1 Nef peptide pool negative control/reference culture. The receptors shown here come from a human donor who had a prior SARS-CoV-2 infection.

The rearrangement joins TRBV5-1 to TRBJ2-5; possible D gene TRBD1, 6 bases. There are 14 residues in the CDR3. Trimming pared 3 bases from V and 3 bases from J, leaving 12 bases between. The germline CDR1 and CDR2 sequences are SGHRS and YFSETQ. CDR3 nucleotides: TGCGCCAGCAGCTCGCCGGGACAAGAAGAGACCCAGTACTTC. Protein product: CASSSPGQEETQYF.

The rearrangement joins TRBV20-1 to TRBJ1-3, with D uncertain. This CDR3 region has 11 residues. V lost 0 bases and J lost 5, with 2 bases in between. Germline CDR1 and CDR2: DFQATT and SNEGSKA (reference sequence). The CDR3: CSARDRNTIYF. The DNA of the CDR3 is TGCAGTGCTAGAGATAGAAACACCATATATTTT.

This chain connects TRBV18 to TRBJ2-2; perhaps TRBD1 as D (7 bases). V was clipped by 1 base and J by 3 bases, with 12 bases between them. The CDR3 extends over 16 amino acids. Per germline, CDR1 KGHSH and CDR2 LQKENI. In DNA form, the CDR3 reads TGTGCCAGCTCACCACGAGGAGGGGGCTACACCGGGGAGCTGTTTTTT. The encoded protein is CASSPRGGGYTGELFF.

The CDR3 loop reads CASSLGTLSPLHF. DNA of the CDR3: TGCGCCAGCAGCTTGGGAACGTTATCACCCCTCCACTTT. This chain connects TRBV5-1 to TRBJ1-6; D is uncertain. Trimming cost V 0 bases and J 10 bases, with 8 bases left between them. This CDR3 is built from 13 residues. Germline V gene lookup returns CDR1 SGHRS and CDR2 YFSETQ.

J is TRBJ2-1 and V is TRBV7-3; D might be TRBD2 (5 bases). CDR1 is SGHTA, CDR2 FQGTGA, per germline. V was clipped by 4 bases and J by 9 bases, with 13 bases between them. The CDR3 consists of 13 residues. For the CDR3, the DNA is TGTGCCAGCAGCTCAGGCCTCGGAGGTGAGCAGTTCTTC. Its translation: CASSSGLGGEQFF.

This clone was picked up a small number of times. The chain combines TRBV5-1 with TRBJ2-3, with D perhaps given as TRBD1 or TRBD2 (5 bases each). The CDR3 contains 16 residues. Trimming took off 0 bases at V and 1 base at J, with 12 bases between the two ends. Germline CDR1 is SGHRS and CDR2 is YFSETQ. The CDR3 DNA follows: TGCGCCAGCAGCTTGGGGGGGTACCTCCGCACAGATACGCAGTATTTT. Amino acid sequence: CASSLGGYLRTDTQYF.

The genes are TRBV5-1 and TRBJ2-7; 10 nucleotides line up with TRBD2. Germline CDR1 is SGHRS and CDR2 is YFSETQ. V lost 4 bases to trimming and J lost 2 bases; unmatched junction nucleotides: 9. The CDR3 runs to 16 residues. Here the CDR3 DNA reads TGCGCCAGCAGCCCCGTAGCGGGGGGCCGACCCTACGAGCAGTACTTC. It encodes CASSPVAGGRPYEQYF.

V is TRBV10-3 and J is TRBJ1-1; 7 nucleotides align to TRBD1. Germline CDR1 is ENHRY and CDR2 is SYGVKD. The CDR3 runs 15 residues. J lost 2 bases, V lost 6 bases, and 9 bases had no gene match. CDR3 amino acids: CAIRVAGGDNTEAFF. The CDR3 nucleotides are TGTGCCATCAGGGTGGCAGGGGGGGATAACACTGAAGCTTTCTTT.

The V and J genes are TRBV30 and TRBJ2-1, with 15 bases fitting TRBD2. The CDR3 spans 15 residues. In germline, CDR1 is GTSNPN, CDR2 SVGIG (reference sequence). With 4 bases clipped from V and 9 bases from J, the junction kept 7 bases outside the gene matches. In nucleotides, the CDR3 is TGTGCCTGGAAGGGGACTAGCGGGAGGCAGAGTGAGCAGTTCTTC. It specifies CAWKGTSGRQSEQFF. Full variable domain (rest looked up from reference TRBV30 and TRBJ2-1): SQTIHQWPATLVQPVGSPLSLECTVEGTSNPNLYWYRQAAGRGLQLLFYSVGIGQISSEVPQNLSASRPQDRQFILSSKKLLLSDSGFYLCAWKGTSGRQSEQFFGPGTRLTVL.

The gene calls are TRBV30 and TRBJ2-5; 11 positions match TRBD2. The CDR3 sequence is 16 residues long. Germline CDR1 GTSNPN, CDR2 SVGIG (reference sequence). V was pared by 7 bases and J by 8 bases, with 18 bases of the junction left unmatched. Written as DNA, the CDR3 is TGTGCCTCGAGACTTAGCGGGGGGGCCCCGTTTAGCACCCAGTACTTC. It encodes CASRLSGGAPFSTQYF.

The rearrangement links TRBV9 to TRBJ2-1; D remains ambiguous. V was pared by 0 bases and J by 4 bases, with 8 bases between. CDR1 SGDLS and CDR2 YYNGEE come from the germline V gene. The CDR3 has 14 residues. In DNA form, the CDR3 reads TGTGCCAGCAGCGTAGATGCCGTTTACAATGAGCAGTTCTTC. Amino acid sequence: CASSVDAVYNEQFF.

J is TRBJ1-2 and V is TRBV24-1, with TRBD1 matching over 9 bases. The V gene's germline CDR1 is KGHDR and CDR2 SFDVKD. Unmatched junction bases numbered 14, after V lost 4 bases and J lost 3 bases. This CDR3 is 18 amino acids long. The CDR3 sequence is CATSETGTGPRYHYGYTF. Written as DNA, the CDR3 is TGTGCCACCAGTGAGACCGGGACAGGGCCCCGATATCACTATGGCTACACCTTC.

This chain uses TRBV5-1 with TRBJ2-6; D unclear. V dropped 2 bases and J dropped 0 bases, with 9 bases sitting between them. This CDR3 region has 16 residues. The germline V gene has CDR1 SGHRS and CDR2 YFSETQ. Written as DNA, the CDR3 is TGCGCCAGCAGCTTTCAGGTCAGCTCTGGGGCCAACGTCCTGACTTTC. Translating it yields CASSFQVSSGANVLTF.

V and J are TRBV5-1 and TRBJ1-6, with TRBD1 as a possible D gene (6 bases). CDR1 and CDR2 from the germline V gene are SGHRS and YFSETQ. The CDR3 runs 15 residues. Trimming removed 0 bases at V and 9 bases at J, with 13 bases between. DNA for the CDR3: TGCGCCAGCAGCTTGGGGGGGACATCGAGTTCACCCCTCCACTTT. Protein sequence: CASSLGGTSSSPLHF.

This chain connects TRBV7-2 to TRBJ2-1; 7 bases fit TRBD2. The junction had 13 bases not matched to a gene; V was cut back by 3 bases and J by 8 bases. The CDR3 loop spans 16 amino acids. CDR1 is SGHTA and CDR2 is FQGNSA in the germline V gene. The DNA for the CDR3 is TGTGCCAGCAGCTTGAGCAGGGCTAGCGGTTCGTATGAGCAGTTCTTC. Translating it yields CASSLSRASGSYEQFF.

The genes are TRBV5-5 and TRBJ1-5; D ambiguous. The V gene's germline CDR1 is SGHKS and CDR2 YYEKEE (reference sequence). V was cut by 3 bases and J by 0 bases, with 10 bases left in between. This CDR3 spans 15 amino acids. CDR3 in amino acids: CASSSRRDSNQPQHF. Written as DNA, the CDR3 is TGTGCCAGCAGCTCGAGACGGGATAGCAATCAGCCCCAGCATTTT.

V is TRBV27 and J is TRBJ2-5; 11 bases are shared with TRBD1. V was pared by 6 bases and J by 4 bases, with 7 bases of the junction left unmatched. The CDR3 runs 15 residues. CDR1 and CDR2 (germline): MNHEY, SMNVEV (reference sequence). Written as DNA, the CDR3 is TGTGCCAGCAGCCCCGGGACAGGGGGTCGAGAGACCCAGTACTTC. This encodes CASSPGTGGRETQYF.

In this sample, this clone turned up a few times. The chain has TRBV5-4 and TRBJ2-5; D tentatively reads TRBD1 or TRBD2 (5 bases each). The length of the CDR3 is 14 residues. V lost 1 base and J 1 base, leaving 8 bases between the germline ends. Germline V CDR1 and CDR2: SGHNT, YYREEE (reference sequence). The CDR3: CASSLFGTQETQYF. The DNA of the CDR3 is TGTGCCAGCAGCTTGTTTGGGACCCAAGAGACCCAGTACTTC.

The V gene is TRBV19, the J gene TRBJ1-5; a weak D match, TRBD1 (5 bases). This CDR3 has 15 residues. V lost 7 bases, J lost 3 bases, and 16 bases lay in between. Germline V lookup: CDR1 LNHDA, CDR2 SQIVND (reference sequence). For the CDR3, the DNA is TGTGCCAGTAACCCAGGGCGGGGTTTCAATCAGCCCCAGCATTTT. Residues: CASNPGRGFNQPQHF.

This chain links TRBV5-6 with TRBJ1-6; 10 bases align to TRBD1. The CDR3 runs to 13 residues. CDR1 and CDR2 (germline): SGHDT, YYEEEE. Trimming at V came to 4 bases and at J to 9 bases, leaving 1 base not matched to a gene. In DNA, the CDR3 is TGTGCCAGCAGCCGGGACAGGGGTTCACCCCTCCACTTT. This codes for CASSRDRGSPLHF.

The rearrangement joins TRBV5-4 to TRBJ2-7, with 11 positions matching TRBD1. The V gene end was trimmed by 3 bases and the J gene end by 3 bases; junction bases not matched to a gene: 5. Germline V CDR1 and CDR2: SGHNT, YYREEE (reference sequence). This CDR3 has 15 residues. The CDR3 protein is CASSSGTGGFYEQYF. Written as DNA, the CDR3 is TGTGCCAGCAGCTCCGGGACAGGGGGATTCTACGAGCAGTACTTC.

This clone was detected a few times. The CDR3 sequence is CASSLAGDGRTGELFF. In nucleotides, the CDR3 is TGTGCCAGCAGCTTGGCGGGGGACGGTCGCACCGGGGAGCTGTTTTTT. This chain uses TRBV5-4 with TRBJ2-2; tentative D call: TRBD2 (6 bases). Germline V gives CDR1 SGHNT, CDR2 YYREEE (reference sequence). The CDR3 length is 16 residues. The V end was cut by 0 bases, the J end by 4 bases, with 13 bases between.

The chain combines TRBV3-1 (or the pseudogene TRBV3-2) with TRBJ2-7; possible D gene TRBD1, 5 bases. The length of the CDR3 is 16 residues. CDR1 is LGHDT and CDR2 is YNNKEL in the germline V gene (reference sequence). The V end lost 1 base, the J end lost 4 bases, and 17 bases lay between the germline ends. The CDR3 sequence: CASSQVAWGSMYEQYF. The CDR3 DNA follows: TGTGCCAGCAGCCAAGTTGCATGGGGCAGTATGTACGAGCAGTACTTC.

This clone has a handful of counts. The chain combines TRBV7-2 with TRBJ2-7; 7 nucleotides line up with TRBD1. Germline V gene data show CDR1 as SGHTA and CDR2 as FQGNSA. V was pared by 5 bases and J by 1 base, with 8 bases of the junction left unmatched. The CDR3 is 15 residues long. The chain's CDR3 is CASSRRQGPSYEQYF. The CDR3 nucleotides read TGTGCCAGCAGCCGGCGACAGGGCCCGTCCTACGAGCAGTACTTC.

This chain connects TRBV7-9 to TRBJ2-5; tentative D call: TRBD1 (7 bases). Trimming removed 6 bases at V and 5 bases at J, with 13 bases between. The CDR3 is made up of 13 amino acids. Germline-derived CDR1 and CDR2 are SEHNR and FQNEAQ (reference sequence). Here the CDR3 DNA reads TGTGCCAGCAGGCCCAGGGGGAGGGAGACCCAGTACTTC. It yields the protein CASRPRGRETQYF.

Only one count was recorded for this clone. The V call is TRBV27, the J call TRBJ1-4; unclear D gene. The CDR3 sequence is 13 residues long. V lost 7 bases, J lost 4 bases, and 10 bases lay in between. Germline CDR1 reads MNHEY; CDR2 reads SMNVEV (reference sequence). The CDR3 reads CASKTLDNEKLFF. DNA for the CDR3: TGTGCCAGCAAAACCCTAGATAATGAAAAACTGTTTTTT.

The chain is built from TRBV7-2 and TRBJ2-7; no reliable D call. The CDR3 is 14 residues long. V dropped 2 bases and J dropped 2 bases, with 10 bases sitting between them. The V gene's germline CDR1 is SGHTA and CDR2 FQGNSA. In nucleotides, the CDR3 is TGTGCCAGCAGCTTATCTGGCCCAACCTACGAGCAGTACTTC. This codes for CASSLSGPTYEQYF.

The rearrangement links TRBV6-9 to TRBJ1-5; TRBD1 aligns across 9 bases. This CDR3 spans 14 amino acids. Trimming removed 7 bases from V and 5 bases from J; junction bases left unmatched: 6. Per the germline V gene, CDR1 is MNHGY and CDR2 is SVAAGI. The CDR3 coding sequence is TGTGCCAGCATTGGGACAGGGAGGGATCAGCCCCAGCATTTT. It translates to CASIGTGRDQPQHF.

The chain employs TRBV9 and TRBJ2-1; D might be TRBD2 (6 bases). The CDR3 is made up of 15 amino acids. Germline lookup yields CDR1 SGDLS and CDR2 YYNGEE. Trimming removed 1 base from V and 1 base from J, with 9 bases in between. This CDR3 reads CASSVSGGSYNEQFF. The CDR3 coding sequence is TGTGCCAGCAGCGTAAGTGGGGGGTCCTACAATGAGCAGTTCTTC.

The chain joins TRBV18 to TRBJ2-1, with TRBD1 matching 12 bases. This CDR3 region has 14 residues. The J segment lost 6 bases and the V segment lost 6 bases, leaving 3 bases of the junction unmatched. CDR1 and CDR2 (germline): KGHSH, LQKENI. CDR3 coding DNA: TGTGCCAGCTCTAGGGACAGGGGGCTCAATGAGCAGTTCTTC. Encoded protein: CASSRDRGLNEQFF.